This T cell receptor (beta chain) is drawn from a study of cytomegalovirus exposure and HLA in healthy donors. On the study more broadly: Around 79 million unique TCRs, all from HLA-typed donors, were included in an early release of the data.

Donors had nominal health at sampling but likely had unrecorded immune exposures. Researchers ran the PCR with 60 Vbeta and 13 Jbeta primers. Here immunoSEQ multiplex PCR was the method, and the copy in TCRdb shows in-frame clones only, minus some. The sample has 150,000 to 200,000 clones, about 80% seen once; the top ten hold around 0.99%. Material: PBMCs. The TCR comes from a woman in her thirties or forties in good health and CMV-seronegative.

The chain's CDR3 is CASSFGTGPYGYTF. CDR3 nucleotides: TGTGCCAGCAGCTTTGGGACAGGGCCTTATGGCTACACCTTC. The V gene is TRBV7-3, the J gene TRBJ1-2; TRBD1 agrees at 9 bases. The ends lost 3 bases at V and 5 bases at J; junction bases unmatched: 4. This CDR3 has 14 amino acids. Per germline, CDR1 SGHTA and CDR2 FQGTGA.